The present entry profiles one T cell receptor (beta chain) with its context. Reverse transcription of about 0.45 to 1 ug RNA was performed with random hexamers. TCRdb independently ran MiXCR on the immunoSEQ multiplex PCR reads; one entry per CDR3 protein. Of 45,000 to 60,000 distinct CDR3 sequences detected, roughly 93% appear once; the ten largest clones hold roughly 0.5%. Trimming removed 3 bases from V and 5 bases from J, with 13 bases in between. The length of the CDR3 is 15 residues. This record comes from a study of CD8 T cells in Susac syndrome. Sequencing was carried out using CD8+ T cells from PBMCs. The chain recombines TRBV12-3 or TRBV12-4 with TRBJ2-2; maybe TRBD2 (7 bases). The TCR originated in a human donor with multiple sclerosis. The CDR3, as DNA: TGTGCCAGCAGTTTGATGGGGGGGCCAACCGGGGAGCTGTTTTTT. It translates to CASSLMGGPTGELFF.